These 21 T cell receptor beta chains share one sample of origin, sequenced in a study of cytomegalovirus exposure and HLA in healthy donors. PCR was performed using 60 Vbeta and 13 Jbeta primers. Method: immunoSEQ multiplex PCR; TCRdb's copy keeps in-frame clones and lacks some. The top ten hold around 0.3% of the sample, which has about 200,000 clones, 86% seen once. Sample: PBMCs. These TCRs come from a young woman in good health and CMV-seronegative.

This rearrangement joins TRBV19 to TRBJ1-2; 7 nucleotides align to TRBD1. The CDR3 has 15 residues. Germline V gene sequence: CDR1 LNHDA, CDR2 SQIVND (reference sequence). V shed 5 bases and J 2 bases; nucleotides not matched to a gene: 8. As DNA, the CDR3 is TGTGCCAGTAGTCCGACTTTGACAGGGAACTATGGCTACACCTTC. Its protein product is CASSPTLTGNYGYTF.

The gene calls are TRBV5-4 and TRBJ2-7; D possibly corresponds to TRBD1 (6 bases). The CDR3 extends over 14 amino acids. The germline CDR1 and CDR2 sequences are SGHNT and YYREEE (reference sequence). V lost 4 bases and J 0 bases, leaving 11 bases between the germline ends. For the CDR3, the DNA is TGTGCCAGCAGCCCCCGGGACACCTCCTACGAGCAGTACTTC. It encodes CASSPRDTSYEQYF.

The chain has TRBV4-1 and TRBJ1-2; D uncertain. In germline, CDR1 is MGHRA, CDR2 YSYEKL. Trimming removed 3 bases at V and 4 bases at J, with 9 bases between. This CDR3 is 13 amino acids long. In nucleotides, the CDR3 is TGCGCCAGCAGCCATACACCCTTCTATGGCTACACCTTC. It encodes CASSHTPFYGYTF.

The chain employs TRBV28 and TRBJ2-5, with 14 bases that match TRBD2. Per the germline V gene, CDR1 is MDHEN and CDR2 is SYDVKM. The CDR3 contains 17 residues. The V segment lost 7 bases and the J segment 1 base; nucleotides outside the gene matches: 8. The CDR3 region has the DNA TGTGCCAGCACCGGGACTAGCGGGAGACATCCCCAAGAGACCCAGTACTTC. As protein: CASTGTSGRHPQETQYF.

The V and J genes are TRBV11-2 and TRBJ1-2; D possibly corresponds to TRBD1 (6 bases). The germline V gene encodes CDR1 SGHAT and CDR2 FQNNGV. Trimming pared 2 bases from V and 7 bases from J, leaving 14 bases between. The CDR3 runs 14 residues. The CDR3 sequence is CASSLMGAPGGYTF. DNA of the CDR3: TGTGCCAGCAGCTTAATGGGGGCTCCCGGTGGCTACACCTTC.

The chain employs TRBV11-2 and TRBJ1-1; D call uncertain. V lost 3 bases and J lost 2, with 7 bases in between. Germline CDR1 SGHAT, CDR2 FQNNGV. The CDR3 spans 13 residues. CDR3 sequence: CASSFSYNTEAFF. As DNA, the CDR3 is TGTGCCAGCAGCTTTTCCTATAACACTGAAGCTTTCTTT. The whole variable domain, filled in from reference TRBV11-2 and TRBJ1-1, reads EAGVAQSPRYKIIEKRQSVAFWCNPISGHATLYWYQQILGQGPKLLIQFQNNGVVDDSQLPKDRFSAERLKGVDSTLKIQPAKLEDSAVYLCASSFSYNTEAFFGQGTRLTVV.

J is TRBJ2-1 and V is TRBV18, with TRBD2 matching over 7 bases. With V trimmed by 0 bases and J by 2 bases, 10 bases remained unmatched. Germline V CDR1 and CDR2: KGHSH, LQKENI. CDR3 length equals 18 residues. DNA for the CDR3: TGTGCCAGCTCACCACCCTGGCTAACAGCGGGGCCCTACAATGAGCAGTTCTTC. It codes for CASSPPWLTAGPYNEQFF. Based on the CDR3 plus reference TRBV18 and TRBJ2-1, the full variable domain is NAGVMQNPRHLVRRRGQEARLRCSPMKGHSHVYWYRQLPEEGLKFMVYLQKENIIDESGMPKERFSAEFPKEGPSILRIQQVVRGDSAAYFCASSPPWLTAGPYNEQFFGPGTRLTVL.

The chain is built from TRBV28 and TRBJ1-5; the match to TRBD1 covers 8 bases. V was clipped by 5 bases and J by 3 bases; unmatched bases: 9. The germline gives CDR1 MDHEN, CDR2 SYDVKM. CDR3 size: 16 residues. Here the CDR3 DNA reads TGTGCCAGCAGTCCACCCCGGACAGGGAACAATCAGCCCCAGCATTTT. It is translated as CASSPPRTGNNQPQHF. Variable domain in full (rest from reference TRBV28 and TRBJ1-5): DVKVTQSSRYLVKRTGEKVFLECVQDMDHENMFWYRQDPGLGLRLIYFSYDVKMKEKGDIPEGYSVSREKKERFSLILESASTNQTSMYLCASSPPRTGNNQPQHFGDGTRLSIL.

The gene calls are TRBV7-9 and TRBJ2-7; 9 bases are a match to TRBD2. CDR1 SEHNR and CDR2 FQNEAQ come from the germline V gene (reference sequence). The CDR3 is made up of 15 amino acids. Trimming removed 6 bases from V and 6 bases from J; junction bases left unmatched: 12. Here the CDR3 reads CASRRTGTSYSEQYF. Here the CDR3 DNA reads TGTGCCAGCAGACGAACCGGGACTAGCTATAGCGAGCAGTACTTC.

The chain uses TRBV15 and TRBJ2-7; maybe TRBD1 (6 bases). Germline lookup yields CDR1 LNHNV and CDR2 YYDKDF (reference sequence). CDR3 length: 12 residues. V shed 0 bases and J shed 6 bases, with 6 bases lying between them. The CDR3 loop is CATSRDRGEQYF. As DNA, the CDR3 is TGTGCCACCAGCAGAGACAGGGGCGAGCAGTACTTC.

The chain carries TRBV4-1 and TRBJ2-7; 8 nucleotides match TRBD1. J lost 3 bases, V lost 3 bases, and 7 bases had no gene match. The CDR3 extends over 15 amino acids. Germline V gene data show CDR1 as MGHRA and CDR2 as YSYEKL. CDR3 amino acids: CASSQPGTGLYEQYF. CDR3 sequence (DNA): TGCGCCAGCAGCCAGCCCGGGACAGGACTCTACGAGCAGTACTTC.

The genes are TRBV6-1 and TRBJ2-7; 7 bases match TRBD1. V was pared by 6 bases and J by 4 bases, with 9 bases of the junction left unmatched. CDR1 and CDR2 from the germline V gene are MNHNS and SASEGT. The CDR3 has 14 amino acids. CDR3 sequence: CASRSRQGRYEQYF. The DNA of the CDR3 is TGTGCCAGCAGGTCCAGACAGGGCAGGTACGAGCAGTACTTC.

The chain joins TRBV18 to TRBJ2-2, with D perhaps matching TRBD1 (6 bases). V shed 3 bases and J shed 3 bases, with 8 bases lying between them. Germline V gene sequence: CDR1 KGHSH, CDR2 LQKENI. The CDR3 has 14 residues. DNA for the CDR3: TGTGCCAGCTCACCGTGGACAGACACCGGGGAGCTGTTTTTT. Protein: CASSPWTDTGELFF.

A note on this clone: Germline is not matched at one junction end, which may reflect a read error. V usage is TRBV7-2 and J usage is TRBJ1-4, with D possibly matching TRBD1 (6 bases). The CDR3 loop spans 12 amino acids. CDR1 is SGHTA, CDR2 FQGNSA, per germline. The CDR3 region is CASSLSGQGQIF. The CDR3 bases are TGTGCCAGCAGCTTAAGCGGCCAGGGGCAAATTTTT. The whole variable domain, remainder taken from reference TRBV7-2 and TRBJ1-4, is GAGVSQSPSNKVTEKGKDVELRCDPISGHTALYWYRQSLGQGLEFLIYFQGNSAPDKSGLPSDRFSAERTGGSVSTLTIQRTQQEDSAVYLCASSLSGQGQIFGSGTQLSVL.

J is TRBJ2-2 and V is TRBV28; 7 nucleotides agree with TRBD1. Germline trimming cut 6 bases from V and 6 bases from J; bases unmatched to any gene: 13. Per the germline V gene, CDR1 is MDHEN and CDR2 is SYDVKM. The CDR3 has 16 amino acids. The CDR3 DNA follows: TGTGCCAGCAGGTCCCGGGACAGAGGACTCGCCGGGGAGCTGTTTTTT. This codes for CASRSRDRGLAGELFF.

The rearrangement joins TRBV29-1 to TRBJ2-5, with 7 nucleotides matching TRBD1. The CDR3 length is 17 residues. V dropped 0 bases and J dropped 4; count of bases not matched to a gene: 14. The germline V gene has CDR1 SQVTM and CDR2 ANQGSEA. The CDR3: CSVEEDLPGQIAETQYF. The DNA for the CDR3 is TGCAGCGTTGAAGAAGACCTACCGGGACAGATCGCAGAGACCCAGTACTTC.

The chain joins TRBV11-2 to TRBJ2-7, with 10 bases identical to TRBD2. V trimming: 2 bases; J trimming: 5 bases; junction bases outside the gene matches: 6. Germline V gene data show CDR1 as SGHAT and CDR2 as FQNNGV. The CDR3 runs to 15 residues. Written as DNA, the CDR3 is TGTGCCAGCAGCTTATCTACTAGCGGGACCCACGAGCAGTACTTC. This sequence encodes CASSLSTSGTHEQYF.

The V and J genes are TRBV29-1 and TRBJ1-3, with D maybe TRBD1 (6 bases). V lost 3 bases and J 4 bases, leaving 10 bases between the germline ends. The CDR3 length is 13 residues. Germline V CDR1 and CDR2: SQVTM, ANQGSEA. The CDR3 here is CSVDFGQGNTIYF. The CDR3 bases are TGCAGCGTTGACTTCGGACAGGGAAACACCATATATTTT.

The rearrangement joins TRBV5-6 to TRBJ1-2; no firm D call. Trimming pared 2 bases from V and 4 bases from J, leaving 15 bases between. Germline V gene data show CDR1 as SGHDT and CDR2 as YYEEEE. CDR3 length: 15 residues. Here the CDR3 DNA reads TGTGCCAGCAGCTTTGGGCCCCTTACCACCTATGGCTACACCTTC. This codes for CASSFGPLTTYGYTF.

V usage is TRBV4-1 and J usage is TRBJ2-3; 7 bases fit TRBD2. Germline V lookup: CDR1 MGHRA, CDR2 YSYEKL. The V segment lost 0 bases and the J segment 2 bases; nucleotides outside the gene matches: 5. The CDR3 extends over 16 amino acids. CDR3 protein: CASSQEGSGYTDTQYF. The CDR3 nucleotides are TGCGCCAGCAGCCAAGAAGGTAGCGGGTACACAGATACGCAGTATTTT.

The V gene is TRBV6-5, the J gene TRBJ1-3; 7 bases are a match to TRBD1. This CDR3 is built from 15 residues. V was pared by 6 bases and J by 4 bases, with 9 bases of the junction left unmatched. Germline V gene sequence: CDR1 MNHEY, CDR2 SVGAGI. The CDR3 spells CASSLRQGGGNTIYF. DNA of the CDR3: TGTGCCAGCAGCCTTAGACAGGGCGGGGGAAACACCATATATTTT.